This T cell receptor (beta chain) was sequenced for a study of shared clonotypes between healthy human individuals. Assay used: immunoSEQ multiplex PCR; TCRdb lists only in-frame clones, some missing. The table includes about 1 million clones, about 75% detected once. The CDR3 length is 16 residues. The trim removed 5 bases at V and 3 bases at J, leaving 9 bases unmatched. Per germline, CDR1 SGDLS and CDR2 YYNGEE. This clone was detected only once. This receptor was obtained from a young man in good health. This rearrangement joins TRBV9 to TRBJ1-3; TRBD1 matches at 9 bases. Sequenced sample: memory CD4+ T cells sorted from blood. Subset: CD45RA-negative fraction. The CDR3 coding sequence is TGTGCCAGCAGTGACAATGACAGGGGGAATGGAAACACCATATATTTT. The encoded protein is CASSDNDRGNGNTIYF. The whole variable domain, filled in from reference TRBV9 and TRBJ1-3, reads DSGVTQTPKHLITATGQRVTLRCSPRSGDLSVYWYQQSLDQGLQFLIQYYNGEERAKGNILERFSAQQFPDLHSELNLSSLELGDSALYFCASSDNDRGNGNTIYFGEGSWLTVV.